The 30 T cell receptor beta chains reported below all come from one sample, sequenced in a study of radiotherapy plus CTLA-4 blockade in lung cancer. Using immunoSEQ multiplex PCR, the repertoire was profiled, and TCRdb retains in-frame clones only, with some absent. The table has approximately 72,000 clones, 78% seen once; the top ten hold 7% to 8%. Sample: peripheral blood, taken from a patient treated with radiotherapy plus ipilimumab. These receptors came from a human donor with non-small cell lung cancer who had a complete response to radiotherapy plus ipilimumab.

The V and J genes are TRBV7-2 and TRBJ1-5, with a weak D call TRBD1 (5 bases). This CDR3 comprises 14 residues. Per the germline V gene, CDR1 is SGHTA and CDR2 is FQGNSA. Between the trimmed V and J ends, which lost 5 bases and 4 bases, there was a span of 12 bases. The CDR3 sequence: CASSPWPGNQPQHF. DNA of the CDR3: TGTGCCAGCAGCCCATGGCCAGGGAATCAGCCCCAGCATTTT.

V is TRBV27 and J is TRBJ2-7, with TRBD2 matching 10 bases. The trim removed 3 bases at V and 6 bases at J, leaving 11 bases unmatched. Germline CDR1 and CDR2: MNHEY and SMNVEV (reference sequence). CDR3 length equals 16 residues. In DNA, the CDR3 is TGTGCCAGCAGTTTGTGGGGAGCGGGGGGGGGCGGCGAGCAGTACTTC. It specifies CASSLWGAGGGGEQYF.

This clone is a singleton in its sample. CDR3 DNA sequence: TGTGCCTGGAGTGCCGGGAACACCGGGGAGCTGTTTTTT. Translation: CAWSAGNTGELFF. The genes are TRBV30 and TRBJ2-2; D uncertain. The CDR3 sequence is 13 residues long. Germline CDR1 reads GTSNPN; CDR2 reads SVGIG (reference sequence). V lost 1 base to trimming and J lost 1 base, with 4 bases between them. The full variable domain, in which reference TRBV30 and TRBJ2-2 provide the parts outside the CDR3, is SQTIHQWPATLVQPVGSPLSLECTVEGTSNPNLYWYRQAAGRGLQLLFYSVGIGQISSEVPQNLSASRPQDRQFILSSKKLLLSDSGFYLCAWSAGNTGELFFGEGSRLTVL.

The CDR3 DNA reads as TGTGCCATCGCCGGGACAGGGGTCCACGAGCAGTACTTC. This codes for CAIAGTGVHEQYF. This chain links TRBV10-3 with TRBJ2-7, with 10 bases identical to TRBD1. J gave up 5 bases and V 8 bases, and 6 bases lay outside the gene matches. The CDR3 runs 13 residues. Germline V CDR1 and CDR2: ENHRY, SYGVKD.

The genes are TRBV4-1 and TRBJ1-5, with TRBD1 identical over 8 bases. The CDR3 is 15 amino acids. V lost 3 bases and J lost 4; bases outside the gene matches: 5. Per germline, CDR1 MGHRA and CDR2 YSYEKL. CDR3 protein: CASSHGQGPNQPQHF. The CDR3 DNA is TGCGCCAGCAGCCACGGACAGGGACCGAATCAGCCCCAGCATTTT.

The chain joins TRBV7-2 to TRBJ1-2; 7 bases agree with TRBD1. V was clipped by 0 bases and J by 6 bases; unmatched bases: 7. Looked up from germline, CDR1 is SGHTA and CDR2 is FQGNSA. The CDR3 contains 15 residues. The CDR3 protein is CASSLASGTVDGYTF. The CDR3 nucleotides read TGTGCCAGCAGCTTAGCGTCTGGGACAGTAGATGGCTACACCTTC.

The chain uses TRBV10-2 and TRBJ2-7; no reliable D call. Germline-derived CDR1 and CDR2 are WSHSY and SAAADI. V lost 6 bases to trimming and J lost 3 bases, with 6 bases between them. This CDR3 has 11 residues. The CDR3 region is CASSANYEQYF. In DNA form, the CDR3 reads TGCGCCAGCAGCGCCAACTACGAGCAGTACTTC.

V is TRBV6-5 and J is TRBJ1-5; D remains ambiguous. V dropped 4 bases and J dropped 0 bases, with 4 bases sitting between them. CDR1 and CDR2 (germline): MNHEY, SVGAGI. CDR3 length: 13 residues. CDR3 coding DNA: TGTGCCAGCAGTTTTAATAGCAATCAGCCCCAGCATTTT. Its translation: CASSFNSNQPQHF.

The chain is built from TRBV18 and TRBJ1-1; 9 bases agree with TRBD1. Germline CDR1 KGHSH, CDR2 LQKENI. The CDR3 consists of 17 residues. V lost 2 bases and J lost 2; bases outside the gene matches: 9. The DNA for the CDR3 is TGTGCCAGCTCACCAATTCGCGGACAGGGGTATAACACTGAAGCTTTCTTT. Translated, it gives CASSPIRGQGYNTEAFF.

This chain links TRBV7-7 with TRBJ2-6, with D unclear. There are 17 residues in the CDR3. V lost 5 bases to trimming and J lost 5 bases, with 19 bases between them. Per the germline V gene, CDR1 is SSHAT and CDR2 is FNYEAQ (reference sequence). Here the CDR3 reads CASSINGPQSRANVLTF. The CDR3 DNA sequence: TGTGCCAGCAGCATAAACGGGCCACAAAGTCGGGCCAACGTCCTGACTTTC. The full variable domain, its missing parts supplied by reference TRBV7-7 and TRBJ2-6, is GAGVSQSPRYKVTKRGQDVTLRCDPISSHATLYWYQQALGQGPEFLTYFNYEAQPDKSGLPSDRFSAERPEGSISTLTIQRTEQRDSAMYRCASSINGPQSRANVLTFGAGSRLTVL.

The V call is TRBV6-1, the J call TRBJ1-1; no reliable D call. The ends were cut back, 1 base at V and 1 base at J, with 16 bases in the middle. Germline V gene sequence: CDR1 MNHNS, CDR2 SASEGT. This CDR3 contains 17 residues. CDR3 DNA: TGTGCCAGCAGTGAAGTGAGATTTTCGACTTCGAACACTGAAGCTTTCTTT. Its translation: CASSEVRFSTSNTEAFF.

The genes are TRBV7-2 and TRBJ1-3, with no clear D. Germline CDR1 and CDR2: SGHTA and FQGNSA. V was shortened by 1 base and J by 3 bases, with 7 bases between the two germline ends. The CDR3 extends over 14 amino acids. The CDR3 reads CASSLVGLGNTIYF. The DNA of the CDR3 is TGTGCCAGCAGCTTAGTGGGTCTTGGAAACACCATATATTTT.

The V gene is TRBV7-9, the J gene TRBJ2-7; 8 bases are shared with TRBD1. Germline loops: CDR1 SEHNR, CDR2 FQNEAQ (reference sequence). The V and J ends lost 1 base and 1 base, in that order; junction bases with no gene match: 6. The CDR3 totals 16 residues. CDR3 nucleotide sequence: TGTGCCAGCAGCTTAGATTCCCGGGACAGGTCCTACGAGCAGTACTTC. This gives the protein CASSLDSRDRSYEQYF.

The genes are TRBV11-3 and TRBJ2-2; D not resolved. Deletions cut 0 bases from V and 7 bases from J, with 9 bases between. The CDR3 has 14 amino acids. Per the germline V gene, CDR1 is SGHNT and CDR2 is YENEEA. CDR3 protein: CASSLEGFGGELFF. DNA for the CDR3: TGTGCCAGCAGCTTAGAGGGGTTCGGCGGGGAGCTGTTTTTT.

This chain joins TRBV5-1 and TRBJ2-7; D unclear. Germline CDR1 reads SGHRS; CDR2 reads YFSETQ. The V and J ends lost 1 base and 5 bases respectively, with 16 bases between them. CDR3 length equals 15 residues. For the CDR3, the DNA is TGCGCCAGCAGCTTGTTAGGAGCGAAATTTGACGAGCAGTACGTC. It yields the protein CASSLLGAKFDEQYV.

This chain links TRBV10-2 with TRBJ1-5, with 8 nucleotides matching TRBD1. Germline V gene lookup returns CDR1 WSHSY and CDR2 SAAADI. The CDR3 length is 15 residues. V shed 3 bases, J shed 5 bases, and the junction held 6 bases outside the gene matches. The CDR3 loop is CASSDWTGNDQPQHF. CDR3 nucleotides: TGCGCCAGCAGTGACTGGACAGGGAACGATCAGCCCCAGCATTTT.

The V call is TRBV19, the J call TRBJ2-1; 7 nucleotides agree with TRBD2. With 1 base clipped from V and 2 bases from J, the junction kept 5 bases outside the gene matches. The CDR3 has 16 residues. CDR1 LNHDA and CDR2 SQIVND come from the germline V gene (reference sequence). CDR3 region: CASSIGGSVTYNEQFF. The CDR3, as DNA: TGTGCCAGTAGTATAGGCGGGAGCGTGACCTACAATGAGCAGTTCTTC.

The V gene is TRBV28, the J gene TRBJ2-2; TRBD2 might be the D (7 bases). Trimming stripped 2 bases from V and 4 bases from J, with 11 bases between. CDR3 size: 15 residues. Germline lookup yields CDR1 MDHEN and CDR2 SYDVKM. As DNA, the CDR3 is TGTGCCAGCAGTTTAGGGGGGGCAAGCACCGGGGAGCTGTTTTTT. This translates into CASSLGGASTGELFF.

The chain joins TRBV7-2 to TRBJ2-1; TRBD2 matches at 12 bases. The germline V gene encodes CDR1 SGHTA and CDR2 FQGNSA. CDR3 length: 17 amino acids. The V and J ends lost 2 bases and 6 bases, in that order; junction bases with no gene match: 8. CDR3 loop: CASSLSGRTSGANEQFF. CDR3 in DNA: TGTGCCAGCAGCTTATCGGGGAGGACTAGCGGGGCCAATGAGCAGTTCTTC.

The genes are TRBV5-1 and TRBJ1-2, with 8 bases that match TRBD1. The CDR3 sequence is 13 residues long. V was pared by 1 base and J by 6 bases, with 2 bases of the junction left unmatched. Germline assignment: CDR1 SGHRS and CDR2 YFSETQ. CDR3 DNA: TGCGCCAGCAGCTTGACAGGGGGGAATGGCTACACCTTC. Its translation is CASSLTGGNGYTF.

This chain joins TRBV6-6 and TRBJ2-5; D is possibly TRBD1 (5 bases). Trimming cost V 0 bases and J 1 base, with 12 bases left between them. The germline V gene has CDR1 MNHNY and CDR2 SVGAGI (reference sequence). The CDR3 is made up of 16 amino acids. The CDR3 sequence: CASSYSGRVGQETQYF. In DNA, the CDR3 is TGTGCCAGCAGTTACTCGGGCAGGGTCGGCCAAGAGACCCAGTACTTC.

The rearrangement links TRBV4-3 to TRBJ2-3, with D uncertain. The CDR3 extends over 16 amino acids. CDR1 LGHNA and CDR2 YSLEER come from the germline V gene. V was shortened by 0 bases and J by 2 bases, with 12 bases between the two germline ends. The CDR3 is CASSQEWGALTDTQYF. Here the CDR3 DNA reads TGCGCCAGCAGCCAAGAGTGGGGTGCCCTCACAGATACGCAGTATTTT.

CDR3 nucleotides: TGTGCCAGCAGCCCCACCGGGGGGCGCGGACAGCCCCAGCATTTT. Protein: CASSPTGGRGQPQHF. V and J are TRBV7-2 and TRBJ1-5; tentative D call: TRBD1 (6 bases). The CDR3 totals 15 residues. Germline assignment: CDR1 SGHTA and CDR2 FQGNSA. V lost 5 bases and J 7 bases, leaving 18 bases between the germline ends.

The V call is TRBV5-8, the J call TRBJ1-2; D unresolved. Trimming took 5 bases from V and 0 from J, leaving 20 bases between them. The CDR3 extends over 17 amino acids. The germline V gene encodes CDR1 SGHTS and CDR2 YDEGEE. The CDR3 DNA sequence: TGTGCCAGCAGACCCCGCAGAGCCTCAATTCCTAACTATGGCTACACCTTC. Its protein product is CASRPRRASIPNYGYTF.

This clone was observed a handful of times. The rearrangement links TRBV5-5 to TRBJ2-7, with unresolved D. The germline V gene encodes CDR1 SGHKS and CDR2 YYEKEE (reference sequence). Between the trimmed V and J ends, which lost 5 bases and 3 bases, there was a span of 12 bases. The CDR3 runs to 13 residues. CDR3 in amino acids: CASRTADHYEQYF. CDR3 nucleotides: TGTGCCAGCAGGACGGCAGACCACTACGAGCAGTACTTC.

There are a few counts of this clone. V and J are TRBV19 and TRBJ1-5; D possibly corresponds to TRBD1 (5 bases). With 3 bases removed from V and 5 bases from J, the gap between germline ends came to 8 bases. Per germline, CDR1 LNHDA and CDR2 SQIVND (reference sequence). The CDR3 is made up of 13 amino acids. The CDR3 DNA sequence: TGTGCCAGTAGTATGGCAGGGCATCAGCCCCAGCATTTT. It specifies CASSMAGHQPQHF.

The chain recombines TRBV7-2 with TRBJ2-1, with 9 bases fitting TRBD1. Germline V lookup: CDR1 SGHTA, CDR2 FQGNSA. The trim removed 3 bases at V and 6 bases at J, leaving 15 bases unmatched. CDR3 length equals 18 residues. CDR3 DNA sequence: TGTGCCAGCAGCTTTGGGCAAACGGGACAGGGTCATCTCAATGAGCAGTTCTTC. Amino acid sequence: CASSFGQTGQGHLNEQFF. Drawing the rest from reference TRBV7-2 and TRBJ2-1, the complete variable domain is GAGVSQSPSNKVTEKGKDVELRCDPISGHTALYWYRQSLGQGLEFLIYFQGNSAPDKSGLPSDRFSAERTGGSVSTLTIQRTQQEDSAVYLCASSFGQTGQGHLNEQFFGPGTRLTVL.

The chain has TRBV28 and TRBJ1-1; D is ambiguous. V lost 10 bases to trimming and J lost 1 base, with 4 bases between them. This CDR3 has 10 amino acids. Germline V CDR1 and CDR2: MDHEN, SYDVKM. The CDR3 DNA sequence: TGTGCCACCCAGAACACTGAAGCTTTCTTT. Translated, it gives CATQNTEAFF.

This clone was seen a single time. V and J are TRBV30 and TRBJ2-1; weak D call: TRBD1 (5 bases). Germline assignment: CDR1 GTSNPN and CDR2 SVGIG (reference sequence). CDR3 length: 13 amino acids. V shed 2 bases and J shed 5 bases, with 10 bases lying between them. The CDR3 coding sequence is TGTGCCTGGAGTACACGACAGAACAATGAGCAGTTCTTC. The encoded protein is CAWSTRQNNEQFF.

This clone was seen only a few times. This chain connects TRBV7-2 to TRBJ1-2; D not certain. The germline V gene encodes CDR1 SGHTA and CDR2 FQGNSA. Trimming took 2 bases from V and 4 from J, leaving 14 bases between them. The CDR3 has 15 amino acids. The DNA for the CDR3 is TGTGCCAGCAGCTTACGAGACGTGACACGCTATGGCTACACCTTC. It codes for CASSLRDVTRYGYTF. Supplemented by reference TRBV7-2 and TRBJ1-2, the full variable domain reads GAGVSQSPSNKVTEKGKDVELRCDPISGHTALYWYRQSLGQGLEFLIYFQGNSAPDKSGLPSDRFSAERTGGSVSTLTIQRTQQEDSAVYLCASSLRDVTRYGYTFGSGTRLTVV.